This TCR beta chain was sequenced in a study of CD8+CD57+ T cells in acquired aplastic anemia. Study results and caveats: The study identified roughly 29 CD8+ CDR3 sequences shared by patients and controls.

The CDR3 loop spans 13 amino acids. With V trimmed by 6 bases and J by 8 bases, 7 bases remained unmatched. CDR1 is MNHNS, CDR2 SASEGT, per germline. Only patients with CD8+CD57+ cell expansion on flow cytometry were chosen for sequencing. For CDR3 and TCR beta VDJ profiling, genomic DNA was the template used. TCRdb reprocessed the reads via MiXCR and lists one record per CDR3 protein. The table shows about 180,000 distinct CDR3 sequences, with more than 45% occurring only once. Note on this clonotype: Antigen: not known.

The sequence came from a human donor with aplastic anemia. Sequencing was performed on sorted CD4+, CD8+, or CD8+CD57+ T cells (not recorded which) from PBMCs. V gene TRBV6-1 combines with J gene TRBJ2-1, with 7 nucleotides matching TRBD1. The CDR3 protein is CASSTYRGDEQFF. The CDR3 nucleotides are TGTGCCAGCAGCACATACAGGGGTGATGAGCAGTTCTTC.